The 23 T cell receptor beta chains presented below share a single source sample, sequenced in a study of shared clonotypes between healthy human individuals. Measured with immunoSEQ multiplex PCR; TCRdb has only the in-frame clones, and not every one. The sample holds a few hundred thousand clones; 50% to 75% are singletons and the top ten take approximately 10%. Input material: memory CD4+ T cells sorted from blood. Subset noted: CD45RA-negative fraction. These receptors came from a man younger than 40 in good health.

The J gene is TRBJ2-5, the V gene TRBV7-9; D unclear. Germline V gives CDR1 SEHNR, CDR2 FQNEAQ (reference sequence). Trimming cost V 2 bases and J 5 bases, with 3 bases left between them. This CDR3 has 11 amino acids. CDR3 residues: CASSLYETQYF. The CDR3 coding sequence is TGTGCCAGCAGCTTATATGAGACCCAGTACTTC. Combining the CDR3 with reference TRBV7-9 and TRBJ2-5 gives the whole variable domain DTGVSQNPRHKITKRGQNVTFRCDPISEHNRLYWYRQTLGQGPEFLTYFQNEAQLEKSRLLSDRFSAERPKGSFSTLEIQRTEQGDSAMYLCASSLYETQYFGPGTRLLVL.

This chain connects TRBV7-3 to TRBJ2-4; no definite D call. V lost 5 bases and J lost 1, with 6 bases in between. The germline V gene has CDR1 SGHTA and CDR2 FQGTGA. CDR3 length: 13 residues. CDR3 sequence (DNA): TGTGCCAGCAGCGTTGGCGCCAAAAACATTCAGTACTTC. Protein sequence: CASSVGAKNIQYF.

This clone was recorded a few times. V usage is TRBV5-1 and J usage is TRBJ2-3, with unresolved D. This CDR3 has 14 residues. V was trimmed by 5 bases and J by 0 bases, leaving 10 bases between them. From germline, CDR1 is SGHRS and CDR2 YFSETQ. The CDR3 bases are TGCGCCAGCAGGTCGTCCGACAGCACAGATACGCAGTATTTT. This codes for CASRSSDSTDTQYF.

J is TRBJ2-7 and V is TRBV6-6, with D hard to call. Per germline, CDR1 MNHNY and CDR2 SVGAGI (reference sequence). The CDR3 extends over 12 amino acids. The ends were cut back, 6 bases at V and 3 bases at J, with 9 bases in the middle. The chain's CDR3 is CASSPVGYEQYF. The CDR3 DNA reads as TGTGCCAGCAGCCCAGTCGGCTACGAGCAGTACTTC.

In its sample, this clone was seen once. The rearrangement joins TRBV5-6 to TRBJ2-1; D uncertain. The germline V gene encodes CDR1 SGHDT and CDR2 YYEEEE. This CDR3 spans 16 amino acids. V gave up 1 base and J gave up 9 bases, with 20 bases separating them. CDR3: CASSLKDQIIWGEQFF. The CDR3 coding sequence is TGTGCCAGCAGCTTGAAGGACCAAATTATATGGGGTGAGCAGTTCTTC.

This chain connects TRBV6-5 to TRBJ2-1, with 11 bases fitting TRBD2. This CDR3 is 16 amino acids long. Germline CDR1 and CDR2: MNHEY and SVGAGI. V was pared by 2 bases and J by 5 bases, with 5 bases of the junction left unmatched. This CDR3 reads CASSYRTSGSNNEQFF. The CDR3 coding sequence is TGTGCCAGCAGTTACCGTACTAGCGGGAGTAACAATGAGCAGTTCTTC.

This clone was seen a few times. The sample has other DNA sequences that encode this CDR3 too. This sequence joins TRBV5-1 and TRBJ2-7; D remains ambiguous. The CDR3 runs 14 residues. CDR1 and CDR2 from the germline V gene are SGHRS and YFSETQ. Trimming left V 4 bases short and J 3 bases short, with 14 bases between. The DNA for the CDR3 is TGCGCCAGCAGCCCAGGAGCTATTGGCTACGAGCAGTACTTC. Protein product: CASSPGAIGYEQYF. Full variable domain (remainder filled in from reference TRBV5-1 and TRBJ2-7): KAGVTQTPRYLIKTRGQQVTLSCSPISGHRSVSWYQQTPGQGLQFLFEYFSETQRNKGNFPGRFSGRQFSNSRSEMNVSTLELGDSALYLCASSPGAIGYEQYFGPGTRLTVT.

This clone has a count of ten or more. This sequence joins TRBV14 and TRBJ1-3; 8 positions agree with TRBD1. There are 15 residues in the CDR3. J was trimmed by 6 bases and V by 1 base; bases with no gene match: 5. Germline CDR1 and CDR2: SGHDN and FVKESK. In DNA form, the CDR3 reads TGTGCCAGCAGCCAAGGCCGGGACAGGCAAAACACCATATATTTT. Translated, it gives CASSQGRDRQNTIYF. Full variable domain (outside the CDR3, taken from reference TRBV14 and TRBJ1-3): EAGVTQFPSHSVIEKGQTVTLRCDPISGHDNLYWYRRVMGKEIKFLLHFVKESKQDESGMPNNRFLAERTGGTYSTLKVQPAELEDSGVYFCASSQGRDRQNTIYFGEGSWLTVV.

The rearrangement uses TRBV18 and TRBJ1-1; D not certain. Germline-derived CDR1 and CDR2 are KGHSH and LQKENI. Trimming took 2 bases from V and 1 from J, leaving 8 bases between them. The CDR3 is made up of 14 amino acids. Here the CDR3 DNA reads TGTGCCAGCTCACCATCCCGATCGAACACTGAAGCTTTCTTT. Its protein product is CASSPSRSNTEAFF.

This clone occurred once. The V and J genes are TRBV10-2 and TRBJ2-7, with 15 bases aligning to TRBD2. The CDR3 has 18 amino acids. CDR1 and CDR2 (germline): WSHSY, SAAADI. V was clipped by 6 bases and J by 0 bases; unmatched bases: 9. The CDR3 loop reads CASRGPGLAGGGSYEQYF. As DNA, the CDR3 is TGCGCCAGCAGAGGTCCGGGACTAGCGGGAGGAGGCTCCTACGAGCAGTACTTC.

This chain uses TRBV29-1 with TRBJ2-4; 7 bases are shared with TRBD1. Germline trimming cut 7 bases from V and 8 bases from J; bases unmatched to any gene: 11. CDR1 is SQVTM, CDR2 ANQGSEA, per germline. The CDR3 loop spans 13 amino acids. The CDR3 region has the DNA TGCAGCGCACAGGGGCATCTTCAGGACATTCAGTACTTC. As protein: CSAQGHLQDIQYF. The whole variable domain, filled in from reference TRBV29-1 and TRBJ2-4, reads SAVISQKPSRDICQRGTSLTIQCQVDSQVTMMFWYRQQPGQSLTLIATANQGSEATYESGFVIDKFPISRPNLTFSTLTVSNMSPEDSSIYLCSAQGHLQDIQYFGAGTRLSVL.

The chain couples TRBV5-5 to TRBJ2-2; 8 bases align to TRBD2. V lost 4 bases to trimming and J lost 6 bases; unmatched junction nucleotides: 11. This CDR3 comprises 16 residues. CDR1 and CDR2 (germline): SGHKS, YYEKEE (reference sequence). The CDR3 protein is CASSPREGILPGELFF. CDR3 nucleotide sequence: TGTGCCAGCAGCCCCCGGGAGGGAATTCTCCCCGGGGAGCTGTTTTTT. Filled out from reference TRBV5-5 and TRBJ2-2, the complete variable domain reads DAGVTQSPTHLIKTRGQQVTLRCSPISGHKSVSWYQQVLGQGPQFIFQYYEKEERGRGNFPDRFSARQFPNYSSELNVNALLLGDSALYLCASSPREGILPGELFFGEGSRLTVL.

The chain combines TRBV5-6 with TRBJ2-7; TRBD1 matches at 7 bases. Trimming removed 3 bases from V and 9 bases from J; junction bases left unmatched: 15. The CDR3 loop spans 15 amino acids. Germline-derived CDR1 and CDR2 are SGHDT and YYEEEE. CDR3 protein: CASSYALGTDATQYF. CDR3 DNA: TGTGCCAGCAGCTACGCTCTCGGGACAGACGCCACGCAGTACTTC.

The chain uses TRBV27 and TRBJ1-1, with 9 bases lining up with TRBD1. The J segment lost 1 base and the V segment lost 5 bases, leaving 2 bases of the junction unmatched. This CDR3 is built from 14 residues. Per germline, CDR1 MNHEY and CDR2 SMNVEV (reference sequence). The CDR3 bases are TGTGCCAGCAGTAGGACAGGGGCGAACACTGAAGCTTTCTTT. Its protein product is CASSRTGANTEAFF.

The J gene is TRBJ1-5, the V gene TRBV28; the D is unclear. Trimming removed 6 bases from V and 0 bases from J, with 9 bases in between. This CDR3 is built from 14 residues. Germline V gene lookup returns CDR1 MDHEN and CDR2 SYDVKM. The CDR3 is CASSTDNSNQPQHF. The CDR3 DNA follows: TGTGCCAGCAGCACTGACAATAGCAATCAGCCCCAGCATTTT.

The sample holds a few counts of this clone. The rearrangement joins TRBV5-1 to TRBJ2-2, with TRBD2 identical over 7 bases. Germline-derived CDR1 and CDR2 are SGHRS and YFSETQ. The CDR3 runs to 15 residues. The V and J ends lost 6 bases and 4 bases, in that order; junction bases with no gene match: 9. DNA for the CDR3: TGCGCCAGCACGGTAGGACTAGTATTCACCGGGGAGCTGTTTTTT. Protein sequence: CASTVGLVFTGELFF.

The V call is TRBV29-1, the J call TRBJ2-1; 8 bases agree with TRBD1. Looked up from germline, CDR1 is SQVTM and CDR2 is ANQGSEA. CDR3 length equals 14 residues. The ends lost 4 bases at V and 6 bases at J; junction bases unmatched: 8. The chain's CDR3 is CSVGPGQAGNEQFF. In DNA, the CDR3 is TGCAGCGTTGGGCCGGGACAGGCGGGCAATGAGCAGTTCTTC.

The CDR3 loop reads CASSLDRASGYTF. The CDR3 DNA sequence: TGTGCCAGCAGTTTGGACAGGGCGTCGGGCTACACCTTC. This chain uses TRBV27 with TRBJ1-2; 8 nucleotides agree with TRBD1. From germline, CDR1 is MNHEY and CDR2 SMNVEV (reference sequence). The CDR3 has 13 residues. Trimming cost V 3 bases and J 8 bases; bases outside gene matches: 5.

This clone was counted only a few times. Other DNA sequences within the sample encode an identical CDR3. CDR3 DNA sequence: TGTGCCAGCAGCGTACAGGGCCCCGGGGAGCTGTTTTTT. It translates to CASSVQGPGELFF. This chain joins TRBV7-2 and TRBJ2-2; D possibly corresponds to TRBD1 (6 bases). This CDR3 contains 13 residues. In germline, CDR1 is SGHTA, CDR2 FQGNSA. V was shortened by 5 bases and J by 6 bases, with 10 bases between the two germline ends.

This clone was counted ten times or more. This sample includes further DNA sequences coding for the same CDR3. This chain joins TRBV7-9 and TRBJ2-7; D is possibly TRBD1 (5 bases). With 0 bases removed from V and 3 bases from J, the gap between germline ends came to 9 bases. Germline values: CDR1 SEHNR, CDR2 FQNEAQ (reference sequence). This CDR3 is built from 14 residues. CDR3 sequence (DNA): TGTGCCAGCAGCTTAGCAGGGGTGAACTACGAGCAGTACTTC. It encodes CASSLAGVNYEQYF.

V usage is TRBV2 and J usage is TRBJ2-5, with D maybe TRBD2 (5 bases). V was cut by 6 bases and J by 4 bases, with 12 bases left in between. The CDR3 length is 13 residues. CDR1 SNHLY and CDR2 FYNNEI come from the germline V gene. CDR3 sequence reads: CASSEGWRETQYF. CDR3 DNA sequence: TGTGCCAGCAGCGAGGGATGGAGAGAGACCCAGTACTTC.

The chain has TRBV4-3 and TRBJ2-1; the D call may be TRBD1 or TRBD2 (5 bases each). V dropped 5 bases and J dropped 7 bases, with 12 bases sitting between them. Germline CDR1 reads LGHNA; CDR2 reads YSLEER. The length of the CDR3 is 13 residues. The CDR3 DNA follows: TGCGCCAGCAGCTTGGCCGAGGGGAATGAGCAGTTCTTC. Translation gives CASSLAEGNEQFF.

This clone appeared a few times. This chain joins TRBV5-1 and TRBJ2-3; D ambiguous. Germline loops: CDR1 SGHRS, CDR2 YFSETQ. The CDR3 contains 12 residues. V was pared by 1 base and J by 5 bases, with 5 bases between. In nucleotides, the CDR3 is TGCGCCAGCAGCTTGTATCGAGATACGCAGTATTTT. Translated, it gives CASSLYRDTQYF. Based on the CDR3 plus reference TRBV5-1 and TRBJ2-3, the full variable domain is KAGVTQTPRYLIKTRGQQVTLSCSPISGHRSVSWYQQTPGQGLQFLFEYFSETQRNKGNFPGRFSGRQFSNSRSEMNVSTLELGDSALYLCASSLYRDTQYFGPGTRLTVL.